These 8 T cell receptor beta chains came from one sample sequenced in a study of cytomegalovirus exposure and HLA in healthy donors. PCR primers comprised 60 Vbeta and 13 Jbeta primers. Clones were read by immunoSEQ multiplex PCR, and TCRdb kept only the in-frame ones, dropping some. Its table records around 210,000 clones. The sequencing input was PBMCs. The receptors derive from a woman aged 25 to 39 in good health and CMV-seropositive.

The genes are TRBV6-1 and TRBJ1-2, with TRBD1 as a possible D gene (5 bases). Germline V gene lookup returns CDR1 MNHNS and CDR2 SASEGT. The CDR3 has 16 amino acids. Trimming removed 3 bases at V and 2 bases at J, with 16 bases between. CDR3 loop: CASSEEGHMGNYGYTF. DNA for the CDR3: TGTGCCAGCAGTGAGGAGGGGCACATGGGCAACTATGGCTACACCTTC.

The chain is built from TRBV29-1 and TRBJ2-5; 8 bases map to TRBD1. With 6 bases clipped from V and 2 bases from J, the junction kept 8 bases outside the gene matches. The CDR3 is 14 amino acids. Per the germline V gene, CDR1 is SQVTM and CDR2 is ANQGSEA. This CDR3 is CSVVRQGNQETQYF. The CDR3 bases are TGCAGCGTAGTTAGACAGGGGAATCAAGAGACCCAGTACTTC. Using reference TRBV29-1 and TRBJ2-5 for the parts outside the CDR3, the full variable domain is SAVISQKPSRDICQRGTSLTIQCQVDSQVTMMFWYRQQPGQSLTLIATANQGSEATYESGFVIDKFPISRPNLTFSTLTVSNMSPEDSSIYLCSVVRQGNQETQYFGPGTRLLVL.

The rearrangement joins TRBV6-4 to TRBJ1-5; 8 bases map to TRBD1. Germline values: CDR1 MRHNA, CDR2 SNTAGT. V shed 6 bases, J shed 0 bases, and the junction held 7 bases outside the gene matches. This CDR3 has 16 residues. The CDR3: CASSAGTGDSNQPQHF. For the CDR3, the DNA is TGTGCCAGCAGCGCCGGGACAGGCGATAGCAATCAGCCCCAGCATTTT.

This sequence joins TRBV7-9 and TRBJ2-3; 12 nucleotides align to TRBD2. The V gene's germline CDR1 is SEHNR and CDR2 FQNEAQ (reference sequence). V gave up 4 bases and J gave up 2 bases; unmatched junction bases: 7. The CDR3 sequence is 17 residues long. CDR3 protein: CASSYTGTSGYTDTQYF. DNA for the CDR3: TGTGCCAGCAGCTACACCGGGACTAGCGGGTACACAGATACGCAGTATTTT.

Regarding this clone: The junction differs from germline at one of its ends, possibly a read error. The V call is TRBV19, the J call TRBJ2-5; no reliable D call. The CDR3 is made up of 15 amino acids. Germline CDR1 LNHDA, CDR2 SQIVND (reference sequence). The CDR3 is CASSRLGRPQETQHF. The CDR3 DNA is TGTGCCAGTAGTCGCCTAGGTAGGCCCCAAGAGACCCAGCACTTC.

The gene calls are TRBV6-1 and TRBJ1-2; 9 nucleotides agree with TRBD1. The V and J ends lost 11 bases and 7 bases, in that order; junction bases with no gene match: 11. The germline V gene has CDR1 MNHNS and CDR2 SASEGT. The CDR3 runs to 13 residues. The CDR3 bases are TGTGCCTTAACCGGGACAGGGATCCCTGGCTACACCTTC. This translates into CALTGTGIPGYTF.

The chain has TRBV14 and TRBJ2-1; TRBD2 might be the D (6 bases). The length of the CDR3 is 16 residues. Germline V gene sequence: CDR1 SGHDN, CDR2 FVKESK. V was clipped by 4 bases and J by 6 bases, with 19 bases between them. As DNA, the CDR3 is TGTGCCAGCAGCCGGCGGGAAAGCCTCCTAGGCAATGAGCAGTTCTTC. Its translation: CASSRRESLLGNEQFF. The whole variable domain, filled in from reference TRBV14 and TRBJ2-1, reads EAGVTQFPSHSVIEKGQTVTLRCDPISGHDNLYWYRRVMGKEIKFLLHFVKESKQDESGMPNNRFLAERTGGTYSTLKVQPAELEDSGVYFCASSRRESLLGNEQFFGPGTRLTVL.

Regarding this clone: The junction and the germline gene differ at one end; a read error may be behind it. The chain couples TRBV27 to TRBJ2-7, with 8 bases lining up with TRBD2. CDR3 length equals 14 residues. Germline-derived CDR1 and CDR2 are MNHEY and SMNVEV (reference sequence). The DNA for the CDR3 is TGTGCCAGCAGTTTTTCTGAACGGGAGGGCCCCGTGACTTTC. Its translation: CASSFSEREGPVTF.